This entry lists 14 T cell receptor beta chains sequenced from one sample in a study of cytomegalovirus exposure and HLA in healthy donors. 13 Jbeta primers and 60 Vbeta primers were used for the PCR. Repertoires were generated with immunoSEQ multiplex PCR, while TCRdb's copy carries only in-frame clones and drops some. The sample records about 170,000 clones, 73% being singletons. Sequenced: PBMCs. These receptors were obtained from a woman aged 18 to 35 in good health and CMV-seropositive.

This clone was seen a handful of times. This chain links TRBV6-5 with TRBJ1-2; the D is unclear. The CDR3 totals 13 residues. From germline, CDR1 is MNHEY and CDR2 SVGAGI. V lost 2 bases and J 2 bases, leaving 6 bases between the germline ends. CDR3 sequence (DNA): TGTGCCAGCAGTTACGGGCAGAACTATGGCTACACCTTC. It specifies CASSYGQNYGYTF.

This clone was seen once. The chain couples TRBV7-2 to TRBJ1-2, with D possibly being TRBD1 (6 bases). Germline V CDR1 and CDR2: SGHTA, FQGNSA. V lost 5 bases, J lost 2 bases, and 15 bases lay in between. This CDR3 has 15 amino acids. The CDR3 reads CASSIRDNLNYGYTF. The CDR3 DNA sequence: TGTGCCAGCAGCATTAGGGACAACTTAAACTATGGCTACACCTTC.

V usage is TRBV19 and J usage is TRBJ2-1; D is unclear. This CDR3 has 15 amino acids. Trimming took off 0 bases at V and 0 bases at J, with 6 bases between the two ends. Germline lookup yields CDR1 LNHDA and CDR2 SQIVND (reference sequence). DNA of the CDR3: TGTGCCAGTAGTATAGAGGAGAGCTCCTACAATGAGCAGTTCTTC. This encodes CASSIEESSYNEQFF.

V usage is TRBV5-4 and J usage is TRBJ1-4; TRBD1 is a possible D gene (5 bases). The CDR3 totals 13 residues. The V end was cut by 5 bases, the J end by 8 bases, with 13 bases between. The germline CDR1 and CDR2 sequences are SGHNT and YYREEE (reference sequence). The CDR3 DNA follows: TGTGCCAGCAGACTCACAGGAGACGAAAAACTGTTTTTT. Its translation is CASRLTGDEKLFF. Using reference TRBV5-4 and TRBJ1-4 for the parts outside the CDR3, the full variable domain is ETGVTQSPTHLIKTRGQQVTLRCSSQSGHNTVSWYQQALGQGPQFIFQYYREEENGRGNFPPRFSGLQFPNYSSELNVNALELDDSALYLCASRLTGDEKLFFGSGTQLSVL.

This chain links TRBV7-6 with TRBJ2-7; the D gene is possibly TRBD1 (6 bases). CDR3 length: 14 amino acids. CDR1 and CDR2 (germline): SGHVS, FNYEAQ. The germline V and J ends were trimmed by 0 bases and 4 bases, with 10 bases remaining between them. The CDR3 loop reads CASSLAAGEYEQYF. CDR3 in DNA: TGTGCCAGCAGCTTAGCAGCAGGGGAATACGAGCAGTACTTC. Looking up the rest from reference TRBV7-6 and TRBJ2-7 gives the full variable domain: GAGVSQSPRYKVTKRGQDVALRCDPISGHVSLYWYRQALGQGPEFLTYFNYEAQQDKSGLPNDRFSAERPEGSISTLTIQRTEQRDSAMYRCASSLAAGEYEQYFGPGTRLTVT.

The V call is TRBV7-2, the J call TRBJ2-7; 10 bases align to TRBD2. The CDR3 totals 15 residues. V trimming: 7 bases; J trimming: 2 bases; junction bases outside the gene matches: 8. Per the germline V gene, CDR1 is SGHTA and CDR2 is FQGNSA. CDR3 residues: CASMRELAGPYEQYF. The CDR3, as DNA: TGTGCCAGCATGAGGGAACTAGCGGGGCCCTACGAGCAGTACTTC.

The table lists this clone with a count of one. The CDR3: CASSRRQGEGETQYF. The DNA of the CDR3 is TGTGCCAGCAGTCGGCGACAGGGGGAAGGAGAGACCCAGTACTTC. The V call is TRBV27, the J call TRBJ2-5; 9 bases are shared with TRBD1. From germline, CDR1 is MNHEY and CDR2 SMNVEV (reference sequence). J was trimmed by 4 bases and V by 5 bases; bases with no gene match: 8. This CDR3 has 15 residues.

J is TRBJ2-5 and V is TRBV6-1; D is ambiguous. The tail of the sequence fits TRBJ2-7 better, so the J call may be wrong. CDR1 MNHNS and CDR2 SASEGT come from the germline V gene. The CDR3 is 12 amino acids. The CDR3 reads CASSELAYEQYF. The CDR3 DNA follows: TGTGCCAGCAGTGAACTCGCCTACGAGCAGTACTTC.

This clone was seen a handful of times. The rearrangement joins TRBV6-5 to TRBJ1-2; D not resolved. The germline V gene has CDR1 MNHEY and CDR2 SVGAGI. This CDR3 has 12 residues. The V end was cut by 5 bases, the J end by 4 bases, with 8 bases between. CDR3 nucleotides: TGTGCCAGCAGTCCAGAGGGCTATGGCTACACCTTC. Encoded protein: CASSPEGYGYTF.

The rearrangement uses TRBV4-1 and TRBJ2-3; 11 nucleotides match TRBD2. The CDR3 has 16 amino acids. V lost 4 bases, J lost 4 bases, and 7 bases stayed unmatched. Germline lookup yields CDR1 MGHRA and CDR2 YSYEKL. The DNA of the CDR3 is TGCGCCAGCAGCCGTCCGACTAGCGGGGTGGCAGATACGCAGTATTTT. This translates into CASSRPTSGVADTQYF.

The V and J genes are TRBV9 and TRBJ2-1; 8 positions match TRBD1. The CDR3 sequence is 15 residues long. Germline V gene data show CDR1 as SGDLS and CDR2 as YYNGEE. V dropped 0 bases and J dropped 5; count of bases not matched to a gene: 4. CDR3 in DNA: TGTGCCAGCAGCGTAGACAGGGGGAGCCACAATGAGCAGTTCTTC. Residues: CASSVDRGSHNEQFF.

This chain joins TRBV9 and TRBJ2-1; 8 nucleotides line up with TRBD1. CDR3 length: 12 residues. Germline V lookup: CDR1 SGDLS, CDR2 YYNGEE. Trimming at V came to 4 bases and at J to 10 bases, leaving 4 bases not matched to a gene. The CDR3 region has the DNA TGTGCCAGCAGCTTCGACAGGGGCGAGCAGTTCTTC. Its translation is CASSFDRGEQFF.

This clone was counted a few times. This chain links TRBV10-3 with TRBJ2-1; 10 nucleotides match TRBD1. This CDR3 region has 14 residues. Unmatched junction bases numbered 4, after V lost 6 bases and J lost 5 bases. The V gene's germline CDR1 is ENHRY and CDR2 SYGVKD. The CDR3 region is CAIRKDRGNNEQFF. The CDR3 nucleotides read TGTGCCATCAGAAAGGACAGGGGGAACAATGAGCAGTTCTTC.

This clone was seen a few times. J is TRBJ1-5 and V is TRBV28; 7 nucleotides align to TRBD1. CDR3 length: 15 residues. The germline V gene encodes CDR1 MDHEN and CDR2 SYDVKM. V lost 4 bases, J lost 6 bases, and 9 bases stayed unmatched. CDR3 residues: CASSSPDRVGQPQHF. The CDR3 coding sequence is TGTGCCAGCAGTTCCCCAGACAGGGTTGGTCAGCCCCAGCATTTT. The full variable domain, in which reference TRBV28 and TRBJ1-5 provide the parts outside the CDR3, is DVKVTQSSRYLVKRTGEKVFLECVQDMDHENMFWYRQDPGLGLRLIYFSYDVKMKEKGDIPEGYSVSREKKERFSLILESASTNQTSMYLCASSSPDRVGQPQHFGDGTRLSIL.